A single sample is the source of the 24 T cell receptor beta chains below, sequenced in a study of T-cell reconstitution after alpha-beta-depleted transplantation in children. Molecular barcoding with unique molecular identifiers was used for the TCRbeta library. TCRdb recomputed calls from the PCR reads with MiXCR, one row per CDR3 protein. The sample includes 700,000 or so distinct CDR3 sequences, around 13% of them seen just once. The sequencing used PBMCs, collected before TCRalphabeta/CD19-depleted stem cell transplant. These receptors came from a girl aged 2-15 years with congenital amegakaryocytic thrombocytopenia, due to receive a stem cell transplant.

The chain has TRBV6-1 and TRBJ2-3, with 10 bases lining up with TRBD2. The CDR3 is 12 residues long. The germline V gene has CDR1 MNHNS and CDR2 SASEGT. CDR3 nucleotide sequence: TGTGCTACTAGCGGGAATACAGATACGCAGTATTTT. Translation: CATSGNTDTQYF.

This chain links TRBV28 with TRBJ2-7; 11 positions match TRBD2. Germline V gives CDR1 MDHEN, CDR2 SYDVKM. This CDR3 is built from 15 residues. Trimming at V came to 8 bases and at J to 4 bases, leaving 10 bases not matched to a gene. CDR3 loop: CASGGGLAALYEQYF. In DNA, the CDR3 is TGTGCCAGCGGGGGGGGACTAGCGGCTTTATACGAGCAGTACTTC.

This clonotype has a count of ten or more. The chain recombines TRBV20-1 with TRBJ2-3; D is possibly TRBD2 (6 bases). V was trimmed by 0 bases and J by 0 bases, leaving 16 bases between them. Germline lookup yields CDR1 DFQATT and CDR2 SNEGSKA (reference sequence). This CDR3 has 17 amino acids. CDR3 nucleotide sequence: TGCAGTGCTAGAGATATAAGGGACTTACTAAGCACAGATACGCAGTATTTT. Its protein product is CSARDIRDLLSTDTQYF.

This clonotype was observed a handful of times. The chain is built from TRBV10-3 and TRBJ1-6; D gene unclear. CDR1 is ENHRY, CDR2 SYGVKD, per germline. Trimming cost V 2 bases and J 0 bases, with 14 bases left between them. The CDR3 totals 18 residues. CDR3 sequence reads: CAISEKFGRGSYNSPLHF. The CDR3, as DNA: TGTGCCATCAGTGAGAAGTTCGGACGAGGCTCCTATAATTCACCCCTCCACTTT.

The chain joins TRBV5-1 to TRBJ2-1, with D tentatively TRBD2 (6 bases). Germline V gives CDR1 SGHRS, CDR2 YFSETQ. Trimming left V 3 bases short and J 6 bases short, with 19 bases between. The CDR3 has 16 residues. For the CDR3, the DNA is TGCGCCAGCAGCTCCTCTTCCGGGAGATCTGGCAATGAGCAGTTCTTC. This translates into CASSSSSGRSGNEQFF.

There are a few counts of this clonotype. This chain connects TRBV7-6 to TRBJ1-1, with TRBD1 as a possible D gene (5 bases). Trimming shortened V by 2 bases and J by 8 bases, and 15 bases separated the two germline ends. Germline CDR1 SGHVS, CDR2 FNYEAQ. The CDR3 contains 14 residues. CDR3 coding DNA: TGTGCCAGCAGCTTAAGCGGGGCAGGCCGGGAAGCTTTCTTT. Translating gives CASSLSGAGREAFF. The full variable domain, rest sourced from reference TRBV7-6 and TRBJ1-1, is GAGVSQSPRYKVTKRGQDVALRCDPISGHVSLYWYRQALGQGPEFLTYFNYEAQQDKSGLPNDRFSAERPEGSISTLTIQRTEQRDSAMYRCASSLSGAGREAFFGQGTRLTVV.

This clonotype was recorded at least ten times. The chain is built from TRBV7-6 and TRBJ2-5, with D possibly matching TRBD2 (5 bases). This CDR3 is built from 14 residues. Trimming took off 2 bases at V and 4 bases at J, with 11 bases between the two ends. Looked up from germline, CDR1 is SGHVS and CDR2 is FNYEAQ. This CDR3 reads CASSLSDYIETQYF. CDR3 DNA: TGTGCCAGCAGCTTAAGTGACTATATAGAGACCCAGTACTTC.

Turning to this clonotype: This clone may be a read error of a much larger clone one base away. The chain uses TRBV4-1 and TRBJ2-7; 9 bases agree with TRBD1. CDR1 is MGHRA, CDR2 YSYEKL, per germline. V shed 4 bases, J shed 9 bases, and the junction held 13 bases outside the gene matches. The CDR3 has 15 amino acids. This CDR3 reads CASSRVPGQGLWQYF. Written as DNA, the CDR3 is TGCGCCAGCAGCCGAGTACCGGGACAGGGTCTATGGCAGTACTTC.

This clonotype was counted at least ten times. For the CDR3, the DNA is TGTGCCAGCAGCGCGAGAGATGACCCGGCGAACACCGGGGAGCTGTTTTTT. This gives the protein CASSARDDPANTGELFF. The V gene is TRBV9, the J gene TRBJ2-2; no reliable D call. From germline, CDR1 is SGDLS and CDR2 YYNGEE. The CDR3 is 17 amino acids. V was pared by 3 bases and J by 0 bases, with 15 bases between.

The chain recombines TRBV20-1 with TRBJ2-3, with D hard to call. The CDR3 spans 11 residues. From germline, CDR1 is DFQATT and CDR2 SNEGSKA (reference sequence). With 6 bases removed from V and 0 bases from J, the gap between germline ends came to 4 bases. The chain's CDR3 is CSAASTDTQYF. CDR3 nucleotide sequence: TGCAGTGCCGCTAGCACAGATACGCAGTATTTT.

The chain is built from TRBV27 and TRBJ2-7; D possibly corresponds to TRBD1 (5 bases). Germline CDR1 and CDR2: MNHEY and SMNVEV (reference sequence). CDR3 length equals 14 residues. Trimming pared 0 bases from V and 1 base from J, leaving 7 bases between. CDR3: CASSLSPGSYEQYF. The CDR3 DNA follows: TGTGCCAGCAGTTTATCGCCAGGGTCCTACGAGCAGTACTTC.

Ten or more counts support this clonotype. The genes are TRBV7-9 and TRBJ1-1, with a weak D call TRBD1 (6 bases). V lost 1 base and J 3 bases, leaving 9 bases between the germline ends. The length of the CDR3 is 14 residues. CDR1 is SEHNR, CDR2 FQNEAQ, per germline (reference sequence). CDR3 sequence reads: CASSLDWGHTEAFF. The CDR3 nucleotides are TGTGCCAGCAGCTTAGATTGGGGGCACACTGAAGCTTTCTTT.

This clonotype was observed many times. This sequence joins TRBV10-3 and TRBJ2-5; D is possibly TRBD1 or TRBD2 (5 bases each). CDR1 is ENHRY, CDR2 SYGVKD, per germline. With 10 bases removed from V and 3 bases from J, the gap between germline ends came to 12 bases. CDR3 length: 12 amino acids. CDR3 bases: TGTGCCACAGGGACGACAGAAGAGACCCAGTACTTC. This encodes CATGTTEETQYF.

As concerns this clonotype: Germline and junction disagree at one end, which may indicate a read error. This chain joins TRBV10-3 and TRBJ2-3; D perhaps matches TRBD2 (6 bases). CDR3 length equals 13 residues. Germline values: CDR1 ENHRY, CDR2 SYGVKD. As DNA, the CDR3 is TGTGCCACCAGTGGAGGGGAAGGAGATACGCAGTATTTT. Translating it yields CATSGGEGDTQYF.

This CDR3 reads CAWSLGRVYEQYF. In nucleotides, the CDR3 is TGTGCCTGGAGCTTGGGCAGGGTCTACGAGCAGTACTTC. V usage is TRBV30 and J usage is TRBJ2-7, with D possibly being TRBD1 (5 bases). The CDR3 contains 13 residues. From germline, CDR1 is GTSNPN and CDR2 SVGIG (reference sequence). Trimming took 3 bases from V and 3 from J, leaving 12 bases between them.

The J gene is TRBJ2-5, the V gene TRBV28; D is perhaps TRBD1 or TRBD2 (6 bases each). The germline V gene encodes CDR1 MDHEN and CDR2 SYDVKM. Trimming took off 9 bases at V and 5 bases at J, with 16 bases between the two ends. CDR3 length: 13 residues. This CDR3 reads CASMIGGMETQYF. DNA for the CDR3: TGTGCCAGTATGATAGGGGGGATGGAGACCCAGTACTTC. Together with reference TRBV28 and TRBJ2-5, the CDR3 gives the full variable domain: DVKVTQSSRYLVKRTGEKVFLECVQDMDHENMFWYRQDPGLGLRLIYFSYDVKMKEKGDIPEGYSVSREKKERFSLILESASTNQTSMYLCASMIGGMETQYFGPGTRLLVL.

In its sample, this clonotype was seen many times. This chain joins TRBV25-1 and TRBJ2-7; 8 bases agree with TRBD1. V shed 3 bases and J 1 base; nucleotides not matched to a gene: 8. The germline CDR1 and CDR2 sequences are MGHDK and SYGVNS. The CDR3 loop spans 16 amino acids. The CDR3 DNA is TGTGCCAGCAGTGATCCAGGGCAGGGGGCTTCCTACGAGCAGTACTTC. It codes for CASSDPGQGASYEQYF.

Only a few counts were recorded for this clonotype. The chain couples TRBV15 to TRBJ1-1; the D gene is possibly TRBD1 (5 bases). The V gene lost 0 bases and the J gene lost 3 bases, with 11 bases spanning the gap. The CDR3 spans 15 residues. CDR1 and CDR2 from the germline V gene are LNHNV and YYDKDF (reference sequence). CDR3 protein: CATSRDGGADTEAFF. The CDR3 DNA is TGTGCCACCAGCAGAGATGGTGGGGCCGACACTGAAGCTTTCTTT.

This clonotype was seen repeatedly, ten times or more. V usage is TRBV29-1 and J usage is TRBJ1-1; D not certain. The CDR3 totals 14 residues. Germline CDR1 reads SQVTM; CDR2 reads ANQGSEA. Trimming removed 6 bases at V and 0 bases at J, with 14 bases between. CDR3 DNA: TGCAGCGTCTTATTGGGCGGCATGAACACTGAAGCTTTCTTT. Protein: CSVLLGGMNTEAFF.

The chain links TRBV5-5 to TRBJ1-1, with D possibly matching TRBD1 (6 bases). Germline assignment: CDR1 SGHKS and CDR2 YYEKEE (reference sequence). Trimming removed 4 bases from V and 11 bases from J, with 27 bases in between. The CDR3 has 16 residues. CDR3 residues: CASSPRGKKVSGEAFF. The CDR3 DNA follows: TGTGCCAGCAGCCCGAGGGGGAAGAAGGTTAGTGGAGAGGCTTTCTTT.

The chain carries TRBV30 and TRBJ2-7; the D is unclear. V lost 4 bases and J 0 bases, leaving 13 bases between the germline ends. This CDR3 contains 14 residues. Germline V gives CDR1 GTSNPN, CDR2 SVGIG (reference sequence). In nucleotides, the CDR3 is TGTGCCTGGACACCCCTAGAGAGCTCCTACGAGCAGTACTTC. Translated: CAWTPLESSYEQYF.

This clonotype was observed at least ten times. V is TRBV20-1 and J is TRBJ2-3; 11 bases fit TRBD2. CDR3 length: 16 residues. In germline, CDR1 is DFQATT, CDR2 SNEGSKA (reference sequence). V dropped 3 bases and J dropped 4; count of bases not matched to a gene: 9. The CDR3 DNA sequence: TGCAGTGCTAGCCGAGTTACTAGCGGGAGAGCAGATACGCAGTATTTT. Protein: CSASRVTSGRADTQYF.

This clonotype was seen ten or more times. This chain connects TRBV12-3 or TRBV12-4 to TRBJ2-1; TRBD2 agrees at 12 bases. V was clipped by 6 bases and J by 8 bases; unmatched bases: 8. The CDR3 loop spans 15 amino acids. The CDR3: CASSPGLAGFDEQFF. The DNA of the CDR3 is TGTGCCAGCAGCCCCGGACTAGCGGGATTCGATGAGCAGTTCTTC.

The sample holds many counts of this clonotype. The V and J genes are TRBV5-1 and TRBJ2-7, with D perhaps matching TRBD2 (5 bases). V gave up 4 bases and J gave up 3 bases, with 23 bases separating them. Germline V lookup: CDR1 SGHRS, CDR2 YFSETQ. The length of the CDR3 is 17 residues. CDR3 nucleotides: TGCGCCAGCAGCCTTACGGGATCTATGCATTCCGTCTACGAGCAGTACTTC. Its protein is CASSLTGSMHSVYEQYF.